One and the same sample provided the 26 T cell receptor beta chains below, sequenced in a study of OX40 agonist ivuxolimab in advanced cancers. Produced via immunoSEQ multiplex PCR; TCRdb's table is partial and in-frame only. The sample holds tens of thousands of clones, roughly 86% seen once. The sample consisted of CD4+ or CD8+ T cells sorted from blood, taken in a trial of the OX40 agonist ivuxolimab. These receptors all come from an adult with an advanced solid tumor such as melanoma, head and neck, liver or kidney cancer.

The chain couples TRBV5-1 to TRBJ2-2; 9 nucleotides agree with TRBD2. From germline, CDR1 is SGHRS and CDR2 YFSETQ. This CDR3 contains 15 residues. The J segment lost 7 bases and the V segment lost 4 bases, leaving 8 bases of the junction unmatched. The DNA for the CDR3 is TGCGCCAGCAGCGGATTAGCGGGAGTAATCGGGGAGCTGTTTTTT. Residues: CASSGLAGVIGELFF.

The chain uses TRBV2 and TRBJ1-2; no clear D gene. The V end was cut by 6 bases, the J end by 8 bases, with 7 bases between. The CDR3 is 10 residues long. Germline CDR1 SNHLY, CDR2 FYNNEI. DNA of the CDR3: TGTGCCAGCAGCGGTCGAGGCTACACCTTC. Residues: CASSGRGYTF.

This chain links TRBV18 with TRBJ1-1, with D hard to call. The CDR3 is 15 residues long. The V gene lost 6 bases and the J gene lost 1 base, with 15 bases spanning the gap. Germline V gives CDR1 KGHSH, CDR2 LQKENI. The CDR3 DNA sequence: TGTGCCAGCTCGCCCCTCGCAGTTTCGAACACTGAAGCTTTCTTT. Translation: CASSPLAVSNTEAFF.

The chain joins TRBV5-6 to TRBJ2-7; weak D call: TRBD1 (6 bases). CDR3 size: 14 residues. Trimming took 4 bases from V and 1 from J, leaving 12 bases between them. In germline, CDR1 is SGHDT, CDR2 YYEEEE. For the CDR3, the DNA is TGTGCCAGCAGCCTCTCGGGACATTCCTACGAGCAGTACTTC. It is translated as CASSLSGHSYEQYF.

This clone was seen once. This chain joins TRBV6-5 and TRBJ2-7; no clear D. V was cut by 0 bases and J by 0 bases, with 12 bases left in between. The CDR3 has 16 residues. Germline CDR1 is MNHEY and CDR2 is SVGAGI. The CDR3 DNA follows: TGTGCCAGCAGTTACTCGGCGAAACCCCTCTCCTACGAGCAGTACTTC. It specifies CASSYSAKPLSYEQYF.

The rearrangement joins TRBV2 to TRBJ2-2, with 10 bases that match TRBD1. This CDR3 is 16 amino acids long. Germline lookup yields CDR1 SNHLY and CDR2 FYNNEI. The V gene end was trimmed by 4 bases and the J gene end by 5 bases; junction bases not matched to a gene: 7. CDR3 region: CASSADRGRYTGELFF. Written as DNA, the CDR3 is TGTGCCAGCAGTGCCGACAGGGGGCGTTATACCGGGGAGCTGTTTTTT.

This clone was counted only a few times. This chain uses TRBV5-5 with TRBJ2-1; the match to TRBD1 covers 7 bases. The CDR3 is 14 residues long. With 5 bases clipped from V and 4 bases from J, the junction kept 6 bases outside the gene matches. CDR1 and CDR2 from the germline V gene are SGHKS and YYEKEE (reference sequence). The chain's CDR3 is CASSLQGYYNEQFF. The CDR3, as DNA: TGTGCCAGCAGTCTACAGGGGTATTACAATGAGCAGTTCTTC.

The rearrangement joins TRBV4-1 to TRBJ2-3, with D perhaps TRBD1 or TRBD2 (5 bases each). The V gene's germline CDR1 is MGHRA and CDR2 YSYEKL. Trimming took 4 bases from V and 6 from J, leaving 17 bases between them. The CDR3 sequence is 15 residues long. Here the CDR3 reads CASSLPGTQWDTQYF. As DNA, the CDR3 is TGCGCCAGCAGCCTACCCGGGACCCAGTGGGATACGCAGTATTTT.

The chain carries TRBV5-6 and TRBJ1-1; tentative D call: TRBD1 (5 bases). Per germline, CDR1 SGHDT and CDR2 YYEEEE. V lost 1 base and J lost 1, with 14 bases in between. The CDR3 is 16 amino acids. The CDR3 protein is CASSLSPGRSNTEAFF. The CDR3 DNA sequence: TGTGCCAGCAGCTTGTCCCCAGGGAGATCGAACACTGAAGCTTTCTTT.

Note on this clone: Other DNA variants within this sample encode the same CDR3. V gene TRBV29-1 combines with J gene TRBJ1-2; unclear D gene. Trimming pared 5 bases from V and 2 bases from J, leaving 9 bases between. This CDR3 region has 12 residues. Per germline, CDR1 SQVTM and CDR2 ANQGSEA. The CDR3: CSVFSENYGYTF. The CDR3 nucleotides are TGCAGCGTTTTTTCGGAAAACTATGGCTACACCTTC.

The J gene is TRBJ2-2, the V gene TRBV2; 7 bases align to TRBD2. Looked up from germline, CDR1 is SNHLY and CDR2 is FYNNEI. J lost 4 bases, V lost 3 bases, and 5 bases had no gene match. CDR3 size: 15 residues. DNA for the CDR3: TGTGCCAGCAGTGAGAAGTGGGGGGGCACCGGGGAGCTGTTTTTT. Its protein is CASSEKWGGTGELFF. Complete variable domain (other parts from reference TRBV2 and TRBJ2-2): EPEVTQTPSHQVTQMGQEVILRCVPISNHLYFYWYRQILGQKVEFLVSFYNNEISEKSEIFDDQFSVERPDGSNFTLKIRSTKLEDSAMYFCASSEKWGGTGELFFGEGSRLTVL.

The chain combines TRBV18 with TRBJ2-3, with D possibly matching TRBD1 (5 bases). V dropped 3 bases and J dropped 3 bases, with 10 bases sitting between them. This CDR3 region has 14 residues. Germline loops: CDR1 KGHSH, CDR2 LQKENI. As DNA, the CDR3 is TGTGCCAGCTCACCGGTCAGGGAAACAGATACGCAGTATTTT. Protein product: CASSPVRETDTQYF.

J is TRBJ2-3 and V is TRBV11-2, with 10 nucleotides matching TRBD2. Germline trimming cut 4 bases from V and 0 bases from J; bases unmatched to any gene: 10. Per germline, CDR1 SGHAT and CDR2 FQNNGV. The CDR3 sequence is 18 residues long. The CDR3 nucleotides read TGTGCCAGCAGCTCGTCCGGGACTAGCGACCCTAGCACAGATACGCAGTATTTT. It encodes CASSSSGTSDPSTDTQYF.

V is TRBV29-1 and J is TRBJ2-7; TRBD1 or TRBD2 may be the D gene (5 bases each). Trimming pared 5 bases from V and 1 base from J, leaving 9 bases between. The germline V gene has CDR1 SQVTM and CDR2 ANQGSEA. CDR3 length: 12 amino acids. CDR3 sequence reads: CSVRDGSYEQYF. The CDR3 region has the DNA TGCAGCGTTAGGGACGGATCCTACGAGCAGTACTTC.

The rearrangement links TRBV10-1 to TRBJ2-5; 7 bases line up with TRBD2. The germline CDR1 and CDR2 sequences are WNHNN and SYGVQD (reference sequence). There are 13 residues in the CDR3. The trim removed 3 bases at V and 3 bases at J, leaving 1 base unmatched. The DNA of the CDR3 is TGCGCCAGCAGTGACGGGGGGAAAGAGACCCAGTACTTC. It translates to CASSDGGKETQYF.

This clone was observed once. V usage is TRBV6-5 and J usage is TRBJ1-1, with TRBD1 identical over 9 bases. The CDR3 runs to 16 residues. V was clipped by 0 bases and J by 7 bases; unmatched bases: 9. CDR1 MNHEY and CDR2 SVGAGI come from the germline V gene. In DNA, the CDR3 is TGTGCCAGCAGTTACTCCGGGGGACAGGGTGGCGGTGAAGCTTTCTTT. Amino acids: CASSYSGGQGGGEAFF.

This chain uses TRBV2 with TRBJ2-1, with 7 positions matching TRBD2. Germline-derived CDR1 and CDR2 are SNHLY and FYNNEI. V trimming: 4 bases; J trimming: 9 bases; junction bases outside the gene matches: 12. This CDR3 spans 15 amino acids. The CDR3 here is CASSGGLVGLFEQFF. CDR3 sequence (DNA): TGTGCCAGCAGTGGAGGACTAGTGGGGCTTTTTGAGCAGTTCTTC.

The chain carries TRBV19 and TRBJ2-1; TRBD1 agrees at 10 bases. CDR3 size: 14 residues. Germline V gene lookup returns CDR1 LNHDA and CDR2 SQIVND (reference sequence). V was pared by 5 bases and J by 8 bases, with 6 bases of the junction left unmatched. As DNA, the CDR3 is TGTGCCAGTAGTCCGACAGGGGGCGGGGATGAGCAGTTCTTC. This codes for CASSPTGGGDEQFF.

This clone was counted once. V usage is TRBV4-3 and J usage is TRBJ1-2; maybe TRBD1 (5 bases). V was clipped by 3 bases and J by 0 bases, with 14 bases between them. The CDR3 is 16 amino acids. CDR1 and CDR2 from the germline V gene are LGHNA and YSLEER. The DNA of the CDR3 is TGCGCCAGCAGCCATGACCGGGACGTTCCTAACTATGGCTACACCTTC. Translated, it gives CASSHDRDVPNYGYTF.

This clone was seen once. The rearrangement links TRBV5-4 to TRBJ1-2, with D possibly being TRBD1 (6 bases). Trimming took 1 base from V and 5 from J, leaving 9 bases between them. There are 13 residues in the CDR3. Germline V lookup: CDR1 SGHNT, CDR2 YYREEE (reference sequence). The CDR3 sequence is CASSLQGMYGYTF. CDR3 nucleotide sequence: TGTGCCAGCAGCTTGCAGGGGATGTATGGCTACACCTTC.

The V and J genes are TRBV19 and TRBJ2-7; tentatively, D is TRBD2 (6 bases). The V gene lost 4 bases and the J gene lost 4 bases, with 11 bases spanning the gap. This CDR3 contains 13 residues. Germline CDR1 and CDR2: LNHDA and SQIVND (reference sequence). The CDR3 nucleotides are TGTGCCAGTAGTACCTCCGGGACTTACGAGCAGTACTTC. Its protein is CASSTSGTYEQYF.

This chain connects TRBV4-3 to TRBJ2-1, with 9 positions matching TRBD2. Trimming at V came to 1 base and at J to 6 bases, leaving 4 bases not matched to a gene. There are 15 residues in the CDR3. The germline gives CDR1 LGHNA, CDR2 YSLEER. The CDR3 region is CASSQAGAGGNEQFF. The CDR3 coding sequence is TGCGCCAGCAGCCAAGCAGGAGCGGGAGGCAATGAGCAGTTCTTC.

The sample holds one count of this clone. The chain uses TRBV15 and TRBJ2-4; D possibly corresponds to TRBD2 (5 bases). Between the trimmed V and J ends, which lost 1 base and 6 bases, there was a span of 10 bases. Germline values: CDR1 LNHNV, CDR2 YYDKDF (reference sequence). CDR3 size: 14 residues. CDR3: CATSRGNAGNIQYF. CDR3 DNA: TGTGCCACCAGCAGAGGTAACGCGGGAAACATTCAGTACTTC.

This chain links TRBV30 with TRBJ2-5; D not certain. Between the trimmed V and J ends, which lost 2 bases and 1 base, there was a span of 8 bases. The CDR3 totals 13 residues. Per germline, CDR1 GTSNPN and CDR2 SVGIG (reference sequence). The CDR3 nucleotides read TGTGCCTGGAGTAGGAGCGCCCAAGAGACCCAGTACTTC. As protein: CAWSRSAQETQYF.

This clone was observed a single time. V usage is TRBV28 and J usage is TRBJ2-7; D may correspond to TRBD1 or TRBD2 (6 bases each). Germline values: CDR1 MDHEN, CDR2 SYDVKM. Trimming left V 1 base short and J 2 bases short, with 15 bases between. The CDR3 contains 16 residues. In DNA, the CDR3 is TGTGCCAGCAGTTTATACGGGGGCTATTCGGCCTACGAGCAGTACTTC. Encoded protein: CASSLYGGYSAYEQYF.

The V gene is TRBV28, the J gene TRBJ1-6; 10 bases are shared with TRBD1. Germline CDR1 reads MDHEN; CDR2 reads SYDVKM. The CDR3 runs to 14 residues. The ends lost 6 bases at V and 9 bases at J; junction bases unmatched: 5. CDR3 sequence reads: CASSSGTGASPLHF. CDR3 sequence (DNA): TGTGCCAGCAGCTCCGGGACAGGGGCTTCACCCCTCCACTTT.